This TCR beta chain was found in a study of siplizumab effects on memory and regulatory T cells. CDR3 length: 12 residues. The V gene lost 4 bases and the J gene lost 7 bases, with 9 bases spanning the gap. Per germline, CDR1 SEHNR and CDR2 FQNEAQ (reference sequence). Overall study findings and caveats: Roughly 80-97% of proliferating CD4+ or CD8+ clones lacked an assignable naive or memory phenotype. Memory cells seemed less diverse than naive T cells, which seemed major alloresponse contributors. Alloreactive sequences tracing back to unstimulated CD4+ memory cells were significantly reduced by siplizumab.

The count of this clone is one. Its antigen is unidentified. Per individual sample, about 97,000 TCR templates were assayed. Assay used: immunoSEQ multiplex PCR; TCRdb lists only in-frame clones, some missing. The sample has 90,000 to 95,000 clones, roughly 93% seen once. Sample: CD8+ T cells sorted from blood. The V gene is TRBV7-9, the J gene TRBJ2-3; D remains ambiguous. The origin of this receptor is a human donor in good health. This chain's CDR3 is CASSSGINTQYF. CDR3 nucleotides: TGTGCCAGCAGCTCCGGTATAAATACGCAGTATTTT.